This T cell receptor beta chain is drawn from a study of T cells after yellow fever vaccination. To note about this clonotype: Its antigen is not identified.

Study outcomes and limitations: A large majority of primary-vaccination clones showed up again after the booster (about 96% CD4, 88% CD8). Peaking faster, on day 5 versus 15, the secondary response was nonetheless weaker. Only a minor proportion of clonotypes was detected across both CD4 and CD8 compartments.

CDR1 and CDR2 from the germline V gene are SNHLY and FYNNEI. Between the trimmed V and J ends, which lost 4 bases and 5 bases, there was a span of 12 bases. This CDR3 comprises 13 residues. 5'RACE template switching produced TCR cDNA carrying a universal primer site and UMIs. Via MiXCR, TCRdb re-called the 5' RACE reads, giving one row per CDR3 protein. The sample records some 220,000 distinct CDR3 sequences, under 3.5% being singletons. The receptor's source is a man between 18 and 35 years old who received the YFV17D yellow fever vaccine. Here the sequenced sample was CD4+ T cells sorted from PBMCs, taken 10 days after the yellow fever booster vaccination. The V call is TRBV2, the J call TRBJ2-7; unclear D gene. CDR3 sequence (DNA): TGTGCCAGCAGTGTCTCTGCGGCGGACGAGCAGTACTTC. Amino acid sequence: CASSVSAADEQYF.